One and the same sample provided the 19 T cell receptor beta chains below, sequenced in a study of radiotherapy plus CTLA-4 blockade in lung cancer. The table came from immunoSEQ multiplex PCR; TCRdb's copy has only in-frame clones and leaves some out. The sample consists of around 45,000 clones, 65% to 85% of them appearing once. The sample was peripheral blood, taken from a patient treated with radiotherapy plus ipilimumab. Receptors originate from a human donor with non-small cell lung cancer who had stable disease on radiotherapy plus ipilimumab.

The chain employs TRBV30 and TRBJ1-1, with no clear D. Germline CDR1 GTSNPN, CDR2 SVGIG (reference sequence). This CDR3 has 13 residues. Trimming pared 0 bases from V and 0 bases from J, leaving 5 bases between. The CDR3 reads CAWSVLVNTEAFF. CDR3 bases: TGTGCCTGGAGTGTACTAGTGAACACTGAAGCTTTCTTT.

This clone is judged medium-sized. V usage is TRBV28 and J usage is TRBJ1-1; D is unresolved. From germline, CDR1 is MDHEN and CDR2 SYDVKM. The CDR3 spans 14 residues. With 3 bases removed from V and 4 bases from J, the gap between germline ends came to 12 bases. The CDR3 region has the DNA TGTGCCAGCAGTTTGCAAAGAGTTGGCACTGAAGCTTTCTTT. As protein: CASSLQRVGTEAFF.

The V call is TRBV14, the J call TRBJ1-4, with D unresolved. V dropped 4 bases and J dropped 6 bases, with 15 bases sitting between them. The CDR3 extends over 15 amino acids. Germline-derived CDR1 and CDR2 are SGHDN and FVKESK. CDR3 amino acids: CASSPLGREDEKLFF. CDR3 DNA sequence: TGTGCCAGCAGCCCCCTGGGGAGGGAGGATGAAAAACTGTTTTTT.

The chain employs TRBV5-1 and TRBJ1-4; possible D gene TRBD1, 5 bases. CDR1 and CDR2 from the germline V gene are SGHRS and YFSETQ. This CDR3 region has 14 residues. Trimming cost V 4 bases and J 8 bases, with 15 bases left between them. CDR3 DNA: TGCGCCAGCAGCCCCGGTGGGGGGAAGGAAAAACTGTTTTTT. Protein product: CASSPGGGKEKLFF.

The genes are TRBV10-3 and TRBJ2-5, with no clear D. The CDR3 is 13 residues long. V lost 2 bases to trimming and J lost 5 bases, with 9 bases between them. CDR1 ENHRY and CDR2 SYGVKD come from the germline V gene. In DNA, the CDR3 is TGTGCCATCAGTGAGGGGTCTCAGGAGACCCAGTACTTC. This encodes CAISEGSQETQYF.

In its sample, this clone was seen a few times. The rearrangement links TRBV2 to TRBJ2-3, with D possibly matching TRBD1 (6 bases). The length of the CDR3 is 15 residues. Germline loops: CDR1 SNHLY, CDR2 FYNNEI. Trimming removed 6 bases from V and 4 bases from J, with 17 bases in between. The CDR3 region has the DNA TGTGCCAGCAGCTCTGGGACACAGGGCGCAGATACGCAGTATTTT. It is translated as CASSSGTQGADTQYF. Supplemented by reference TRBV2 and TRBJ2-3, the full variable domain reads EPEVTQTPSHQVTQMGQEVILRCVPISNHLYFYWYRQILGQKVEFLVSFYNNEISEKSEIFDDQFSVERPDGSNFTLKIRSTKLEDSAMYFCASSSGTQGADTQYFGPGTRLTVL.

J is TRBJ2-5 and V is TRBV5-1; D is unclear. The CDR3 runs 15 residues. Germline CDR1 and CDR2: SGHRS and YFSETQ. V dropped 1 base and J dropped 5 bases, with 15 bases sitting between them. The CDR3 protein is CASSLIGGEWETQYF. In DNA, the CDR3 is TGCGCCAGCAGCTTGATTGGTGGGGAATGGGAGACCCAGTACTTC.

The chain is built from TRBV6-1 and TRBJ2-7; D is perhaps TRBD1 or TRBD2 (5 bases each). The CDR3 extends over 15 amino acids. Trimming removed 3 bases at V and 0 bases at J, with 12 bases between. Germline V CDR1 and CDR2: MNHNS, SASEGT. The CDR3: CASSDRGPSSYEQYF. In DNA form, the CDR3 reads TGTGCCAGCAGTGATCGGGGCCCTAGCTCCTACGAGCAGTACTTC.

For this clone: The missing conserved phenylalanine or tryptophan at the end of this CDR3 makes a read error likely. The DNA is left out, because the CDR3 cannot be placed on it with certainty; the CDR3 is given as TCRdb lists it. This chain links TRBV6-1 with TRBJ1-2. Germline V gene sequence: CDR1 MNHNS, CDR2 SASEGT. The CDR3 numbers 12 amino acids, ends counted. The CDR3 loop reads CASRAPGGGQEL.

The rearrangement links TRBV19 to TRBJ1-1, with a tentative D call TRBD1 (5 bases). Trimming removed 10 bases at V and 0 bases at J, with 18 bases between. Germline V CDR1 and CDR2: LNHDA, SQIVND (reference sequence). The CDR3 is 15 amino acids. CDR3 region: CATKRREGLNTEAFF. The CDR3 DNA reads TGTGCCACTAAGCGCAGGGAGGGCCTGAACACTGAAGCTTTCTTT.

The chain combines TRBV10-2 with TRBJ2-7; D is unclear. Trimming pared 6 bases from V and 3 bases from J, leaving 9 bases between. Per the germline V gene, CDR1 is WSHSY and CDR2 is SAAADI. This CDR3 has 12 residues. This CDR3 is CASREADYEQYV. The CDR3 bases are TGCGCCAGCAGAGAGGCAGACTACGAGCAGTACGTC.

In DNA, the CDR3 is TGTGCCTCTCTCCGGACAGGGCTGATGAACACTGAAGCTTTCTTT. Its protein is CASLRTGLMNTEAFF. V gene TRBV10-3 combines with J gene TRBJ1-1; 8 bases are shared with TRBD1. The V gene's germline CDR1 is ENHRY and CDR2 SYGVKD. The CDR3 covers 15 residues. V trimming: 11 bases; J trimming: 0 bases; junction bases outside the gene matches: 11.

The V and J genes are TRBV2 and TRBJ2-3, with D unclear. CDR3 length: 14 residues. Germline-derived CDR1 and CDR2 are SNHLY and FYNNEI. Trimming removed 7 bases from V and 2 bases from J, with 13 bases in between. The CDR3 DNA sequence: TGTGCCAGCACCGTAGGAAGTCCCACAGATACGCAGTATTTT. Protein: CASTVGSPTDTQYF.

This clone came up a few times. This sequence joins TRBV6-5 and TRBJ1-2, with unresolved D. V dropped 0 bases and J dropped 4 bases, with 12 bases sitting between them. CDR1 is MNHEY, CDR2 SVGAGI, per germline. The CDR3 runs to 15 residues. CDR3 nucleotide sequence: TGTGCCAGCAGTTACTCGACGGGATTCGGCTATGGCTACACCTTC. Protein: CASSYSTGFGYGYTF.

The chain couples TRBV5-1 to TRBJ2-1; TRBD1 or TRBD2 may be the D gene (5 bases each). Germline V gene sequence: CDR1 SGHRS, CDR2 YFSETQ. V was pared by 1 base and J by 0 bases, with 14 bases between. This CDR3 spans 17 amino acids. CDR3 DNA sequence: TGCGCCAGCAGCTTGTGGGGGTCGGGGAGCTCCTACAATGAGCAGTTCTTC. As protein: CASSLWGSGSSYNEQFF.

This clone was recorded only once. This rearrangement joins TRBV11-2 to TRBJ2-5; D is perhaps TRBD1 or TRBD2 (5 bases each). The CDR3 has 14 residues. The ends were cut back, 5 bases at V and 4 bases at J, with 14 bases in the middle. Germline CDR1 reads SGHAT; CDR2 reads FQNNGV. CDR3 DNA sequence: TGTGCCAGCAGCCGGCTGGGGGATCGAGAGACCCAGTACTTC. It specifies CASSRLGDRETQYF.

The CDR3 bases are TGTGCCAGCAGCCTCACCCCGGACACCTCACCCCTCCACTTT. Amino acid sequence: CASSLTPDTSPLHF. The chain has TRBV9 and TRBJ1-6, with a possible D match to TRBD1 (5 bases). The germline gives CDR1 SGDLS, CDR2 YYNGEE. Trimming took off 4 bases at V and 10 bases at J, with 15 bases between the two ends. This CDR3 is built from 14 residues.

V gene TRBV25-1 combines with J gene TRBJ2-2; D is unclear. Germline CDR1 reads MGHDK; CDR2 reads SYGVNS. Trimming took off 7 bases at V and 1 base at J, with 19 bases between the two ends. The CDR3 is 17 amino acids. CDR3 DNA: TGTGCCAGCAACCCCGGGCGGACGCAGAAGAACACCGGGGAGCTGTTTTTT. It is translated as CASNPGRTQKNTGELFF.

The rearrangement uses TRBV9 and TRBJ2-1; 9 nucleotides agree with TRBD1. With V trimmed by 4 bases and J by 0 bases, 11 bases remained unmatched. The CDR3 extends over 18 amino acids. Germline-derived CDR1 and CDR2 are SGDLS and YYNGEE. The CDR3 sequence is CASSFRDRVSISYNEQFF. For the CDR3, the DNA is TGTGCCAGCAGCTTCCGGGACAGGGTTTCCATCTCCTACAATGAGCAGTTCTTC.